The clone carrying this TCR beta chain was picked up one time. A Seattle source enrolled patients during active infection and followed them longitudinally. Sequencing was performed with immunoSEQ multiplex PCR; in TCRdb, only in-frame clones are kept and a portion is missing. The repertoire consists of 270,000 or so clones, with around 92% occurring once and the leading ten covering around 10%. V was pared by 6 bases and J by 5 bases, with 14 bases between. The CDR3 has 14 amino acids. Germline V CDR1 and CDR2: KGHSH, LQKENI. These data come from a study of blood T cell repertoires in COVID-19. This chain joins TRBV18 and TRBJ1-5; D may be TRBD1 (6 bases). The source of this sequence is a woman under 40 with COVID-19, enrolled during active disease. The sample comprised peripheral blood. The CDR3 spells CASSAGRGDQPQHF. The CDR3 DNA reads as TGTGCCAGCTCCGCGGGGAGGGGGGATCAGCCCCAGCATTTT.